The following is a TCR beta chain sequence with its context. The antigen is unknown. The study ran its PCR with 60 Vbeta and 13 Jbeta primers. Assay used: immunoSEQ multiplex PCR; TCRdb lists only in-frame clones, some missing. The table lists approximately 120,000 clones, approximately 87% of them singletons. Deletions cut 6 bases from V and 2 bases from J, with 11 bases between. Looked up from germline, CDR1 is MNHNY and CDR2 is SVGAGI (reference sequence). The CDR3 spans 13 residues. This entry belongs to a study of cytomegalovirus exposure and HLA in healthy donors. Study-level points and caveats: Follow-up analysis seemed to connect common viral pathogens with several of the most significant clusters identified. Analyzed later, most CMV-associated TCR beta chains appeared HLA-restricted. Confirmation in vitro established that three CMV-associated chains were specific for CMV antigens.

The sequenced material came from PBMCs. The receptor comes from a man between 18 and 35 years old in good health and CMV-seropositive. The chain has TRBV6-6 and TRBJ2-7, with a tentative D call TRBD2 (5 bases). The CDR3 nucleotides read TGTGCCAGCAGCAGACCCGGGGCCTACGAGCAGTACTTC. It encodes CASSRPGAYEQYF.